A single sample gave rise to the 16 T cell receptor beta chains below, sequenced in a study of radiotherapy plus CTLA-4 blockade in lung cancer. Measured with immunoSEQ multiplex PCR; TCRdb has only the in-frame clones, and not every one. In the table there are about 97,000 clones, under 85% of which are singletons. The specimen comprised peripheral blood, sampled from a patient treated with radiotherapy plus ipilimumab. The receptors come from a human donor with non-small cell lung cancer who had a partial response to radiotherapy plus ipilimumab. Some clones in this sample may be carry-over from other donors' samples.

The rearrangement links TRBV19 to TRBJ2-1; TRBD2 matches 7 bases. V lost 7 bases and J lost 2; bases outside the gene matches: 8. The CDR3 contains 15 residues. Germline V gives CDR1 LNHDA, CDR2 SQIVND (reference sequence). The CDR3 is CASTGTGGPYNEQFF. The CDR3 DNA is TGTGCCAGTACAGGGACGGGGGGACCCTACAATGAGCAGTTCTTC. Complete variable domain (other parts from reference TRBV19 and TRBJ2-1): DGGITQSPKYLFRKEGQNVTLSCEQNLNHDAMYWYRQDPGQGLRLIYYSQIVNDFQKGDIAEGYSVSREKKESFPLTVTSAQKNPTAFYLCASTGTGGPYNEQFFGPGTRLTVL.

V gene TRBV5-1 combines with J gene TRBJ2-6; 7 nucleotides match TRBD2. With 7 bases clipped from V and 1 base from J, the junction kept 5 bases outside the gene matches. There are 15 residues in the CDR3. Germline CDR1 SGHRS, CDR2 YFSETQ. The CDR3, as DNA: TGCGCCAGCGGGCCCGGGGGGTCTGGGGCCAACGTCCTGACTTTC. It translates to CASGPGGSGANVLTF.

The chain employs TRBV5-4 and TRBJ2-3; D may be TRBD2 (6 bases). CDR1 SGHNT and CDR2 YYREEE come from the germline V gene (reference sequence). The CDR3 is made up of 16 amino acids. V was pared by 4 bases and J by 2 bases, with 17 bases between. CDR3 protein: CASSPSGARNTDTQYF. CDR3 bases: TGTGCCAGCAGCCCCTCGGGAGCCAGAAACACAGATACGCAGTATTTT.

The chain links TRBV7-2 to TRBJ2-2; 7 bases line up with TRBD2. CDR1 SGHTA and CDR2 FQGNSA come from the germline V gene. V lost 5 bases, J lost 2 bases, and 14 bases stayed unmatched. This CDR3 contains 18 residues. CDR3 DNA sequence: TGTGCCAGCAGCCAACATCTAGTAGCTAGCGGTAACACCGGGGAGCTGTTTTTT. Translated: CASSQHLVASGNTGELFF.

The chain couples TRBV6-1 to TRBJ2-6; 9 bases are shared with TRBD1. The CDR3 has 15 residues. V was pared by 6 bases and J by 4 bases, with 4 bases of the junction left unmatched. Germline values: CDR1 MNHNS, CDR2 SASEGT. The CDR3 sequence: CASSEQGAGANVLTF. CDR3 bases: TGTGCCAGCAGCGAACAGGGGGCCGGGGCCAACGTCCTGACTTTC.

The chain links TRBV2 to TRBJ2-7; D is uncertain. Trimming left V 1 base short and J 8 bases short, with 9 bases between. CDR1 and CDR2 (germline): SNHLY, FYNNEI. The CDR3 is made up of 12 amino acids. In DNA, the CDR3 is TGTGCCAGCAGTGAAGGGTTGGCCAAGCAGTACTTC. Amino acid sequence: CASSEGLAKQYF.

In this sample, this clone turned up a few times. The chain recombines TRBV2 with TRBJ1-3, with D hard to call. V lost 8 bases and J lost 0, with 11 bases in between. Germline CDR1 SNHLY, CDR2 FYNNEI. The CDR3 contains 14 residues. CDR3 loop: CASAPGVSGNTIYF. CDR3 coding DNA: TGTGCCAGCGCCCCCGGGGTCTCTGGAAACACCATATATTTT.

This clone was counted between two and nine times. The chain carries TRBV7-9 and TRBJ1-1; the match to TRBD1 covers 8 bases. The V and J ends lost 5 bases and 3 bases, in that order; junction bases with no gene match: 5. The CDR3 length is 14 residues. CDR1 SEHNR and CDR2 FQNEAQ come from the germline V gene (reference sequence). The CDR3 is CASSRDRGDTEAFF. The CDR3 DNA follows: TGTGCCAGCAGCAGAGACAGGGGCGACACTGAAGCTTTCTTT. Together with reference TRBV7-9 and TRBJ1-1, the CDR3 gives the full variable domain: DTGVSQNPRHKITKRGQNVTFRCDPISEHNRLYWYRQTLGQGPEFLTYFQNEAQLEKSRLLSDRFSAERPKGSFSTLEIQRTEQGDSAMYLCASSRDRGDTEAFFGQGTRLTVV.

The chain joins TRBV4-1 to TRBJ2-5; 12 nucleotides agree with TRBD2. Germline CDR1 is MGHRA and CDR2 is YSYEKL. V lost 1 base and J lost 5; bases outside the gene matches: 8. This CDR3 contains 17 residues. The DNA for the CDR3 is TGCGCCAGCAGCCAAGTCTCTAGCGGGGGGGCCCGGGAGACCCAGTACTTC. Protein: CASSQVSSGGARETQYF.

The chain is built from TRBV28 and TRBJ1-2; maybe TRBD1 (5 bases). The V gene's germline CDR1 is MDHEN and CDR2 SYDVKM. The germline V and J ends were trimmed by 7 bases and 0 bases, with 9 bases remaining between them. There are 13 residues in the CDR3. In nucleotides, the CDR3 is TGTGCCAGCACCCCAGGGCCTAACTATGGCTACACCTTC. Amino acids: CASTPGPNYGYTF.

The chain combines TRBV27 with TRBJ2-6, with D hard to call. The CDR3 spans 16 residues. V was shortened by 5 bases and J by 0 bases, with 11 bases between the two germline ends. Germline CDR1 is MNHEY and CDR2 is SMNVEV (reference sequence). This chain's CDR3 is CASSRTIPSGANVLTF. The CDR3 nucleotides read TGTGCCAGCAGTCGAACTATTCCCTCTGGGGCCAACGTCCTGACTTTC.

The V call is TRBV2, the J call TRBJ1-1; D may be TRBD1 (5 bases). Per germline, CDR1 SNHLY and CDR2 FYNNEI. The CDR3 contains 13 residues. Between the trimmed V and J ends, which lost 5 bases and 0 bases, there was a span of 7 bases. CDR3 nucleotide sequence: TGTGCCAGCAGTCGACAGATGAACACTGAAGCTTTCTTT. The encoded protein is CASSRQMNTEAFF. The full variable domain, with the rest looked up from reference TRBV2 and TRBJ1-1, is EPEVTQTPSHQVTQMGQEVILRCVPISNHLYFYWYRQILGQKVEFLVSFYNNEISEKSEIFDDQFSVERPDGSNFTLKIRSTKLEDSAMYFCASSRQMNTEAFFGQGTRLTVV.

This chain uses TRBV10-3 with TRBJ1-1, with TRBD1 matching 12 bases. V trimming: 6 bases; J trimming: 4 bases; junction bases outside the gene matches: 6. The CDR3 covers 15 residues. Looked up from germline, CDR1 is ENHRY and CDR2 is SYGVKD. The CDR3 reads CAIRGGQGASTEAFF. The CDR3 DNA is TGTGCCATCAGGGGGGGACAGGGGGCTTCCACTGAAGCTTTCTTT.

The chain couples TRBV7-2 to TRBJ2-3; no clear D gene. In germline, CDR1 is SGHTA, CDR2 FQGNSA. This CDR3 comprises 13 residues. V was trimmed by 2 bases and J by 2 bases, leaving 5 bases between them. CDR3 loop: CASSLIATDTQYF. CDR3 nucleotides: TGTGCCAGCAGCTTAATAGCCACAGATACGCAGTATTTT.

The chain carries TRBV11-1 and TRBJ2-1; D may be TRBD2 (6 bases). V lost 6 bases and J lost 8, with 17 bases in between. This CDR3 comprises 14 residues. Germline V lookup: CDR1 SGHAT, CDR2 FQDESV (reference sequence). The CDR3 nucleotides are TGTGCCAGCAGTCCTAGCGAACCGTTTCATGAGCAGTTCTTC. Amino acids: CASSPSEPFHEQFF. Combining the CDR3 with reference TRBV11-1 and TRBJ2-1 gives the whole variable domain EAEVAQSPRYKITEKSQAVAFWCDPISGHATLYWYRQILGQGPELLVQFQDESVVDDSQLPKDRFSAERLKGVDSTLKIQPAELGDSAMYLCASSPSEPFHEQFFGPGTRLTVL.

The V gene is TRBV2, the J gene TRBJ1-2; TRBD1 matches at 10 bases. V lost 4 bases to trimming and J lost 7 bases; unmatched junction nucleotides: 12. Germline CDR1 is SNHLY and CDR2 is FYNNEI. The CDR3 runs 16 residues. The DNA of the CDR3 is TGTGCCAGCAGTGCGTTACCGGGACAGGGGATGGGTGGCTACACCTTC. Its protein product is CASSALPGQGMGGYTF.